One and the same sample provided the 10 T cell receptor beta chains below, sequenced in a study of blood T cell repertoires in COVID-19. The method was immunoSEQ multiplex PCR; TCRdb's version includes in-frame clones alone and lacks a portion of them. Seen here are fewer than 300,000 clones, 70% to 80% observed once, and the top ten hold about 3%. The sample taken for sequencing was peripheral blood. Receptors were obtained from an elderly woman with acute or convalescent COVID-19.

V gene TRBV28 combines with J gene TRBJ2-2; TRBD1 might be the D (6 bases). Looked up from germline, CDR1 is MDHEN and CDR2 is SYDVKM. V lost 5 bases and J lost 1, with 8 bases in between. The CDR3 sequence is 14 residues long. The CDR3 DNA sequence: TGTGCCAGCAGTATGGGACAGAACACCGGGGAGCTGTTTTTT. It translates to CASSMGQNTGELFF.

The V call is TRBV15, the J call TRBJ1-3; D may be TRBD1 (6 bases). Deletions cut 5 bases from V and 0 bases from J, with 8 bases between. The CDR3 loop spans 14 amino acids. Germline lookup yields CDR1 LNHNV and CDR2 YYDKDF (reference sequence). CDR3 protein: CATSLGGSGNTIYF. As DNA, the CDR3 is TGTGCCACCAGCCTAGGGGGCTCTGGAAACACCATATATTTT.

The chain is built from TRBV7-9 and TRBJ2-1, with 7 positions matching TRBD2. CDR1 and CDR2 (germline): SEHNR, FQNEAQ (reference sequence). This CDR3 is 19 amino acids long. Trimming cost V 4 bases and J 0 bases; bases outside gene matches: 15. The CDR3 DNA sequence: TGTGCCAGCAGCTCGGGACTTGGGGCGGGAGTGGGCTCCTACAATGAGCAGTTCTTC. It encodes CASSSGLGAGVGSYNEQFF.

The J gene is TRBJ1-6, the V gene TRBV2, with D maybe TRBD1 (5 bases). This CDR3 is built from 15 residues. Germline V gives CDR1 SNHLY, CDR2 FYNNEI. V was clipped by 10 bases and J by 10 bases, with 23 bases between them. The CDR3 DNA follows: TGTGCCACTCGGGGGAGGCAGGGCGGTCGGTCACCCCTCCACTTT. Translated: CATRGRQGGRSPLHF.

CDR3 coding DNA: TGTGCCATCAGCGGCCCTGACAGGGCGCCCTACGAGCAGTACTTC. Its translation: CAISGPDRAPYEQYF. V and J are TRBV10-3 and TRBJ2-7; 7 bases are a match to TRBD1. The CDR3 contains 15 residues. Germline V gives CDR1 ENHRY, CDR2 SYGVKD. The trim removed 6 bases at V and 2 bases at J, leaving 10 bases unmatched.

The rearrangement joins TRBV18 to TRBJ2-1, with TRBD1 matching 7 bases. With V trimmed by 3 bases and J by 10 bases, 9 bases remained unmatched. The CDR3 runs 14 residues. CDR1 and CDR2 (germline): KGHSH, LQKENI. The CDR3 is CASSPELQGVEQFF. CDR3 in DNA: TGTGCCAGCTCACCGGAACTGCAGGGGGTGGAGCAGTTCTTC.

The rearrangement links TRBV3-1 (or the pseudogene TRBV3-2) to TRBJ2-5; a possible D gene is TRBD2 (7 bases). CDR3 length equals 14 residues. V dropped 6 bases and J dropped 5 bases, with 16 bases sitting between them. In germline, CDR1 is LGHDT, CDR2 YNNKEL (reference sequence). The CDR3 is CASSQKQGGETQYF. CDR3 DNA sequence: TGTGCCAGCAGTCAAAAACAGGGAGGGGAGACCCAGTACTTC.

Only a few counts were recorded for this clone. The chain employs TRBV7-9 and TRBJ1-1; 10 positions agree with TRBD1. CDR3 length: 12 amino acids. Germline CDR1 reads SEHNR; CDR2 reads FQNEAQ (reference sequence). The V and J ends lost 6 bases and 10 bases, in that order; junction bases with no gene match: 5. CDR3 DNA sequence: TGTGCCAGCAGACGGGACAGGGGTGTAGCTTTCTTT. It specifies CASRRDRGVAFF.

This chain links TRBV30 with TRBJ1-4; D is ambiguous. Trimming stripped 0 bases from V and 3 bases from J, with 5 bases between. This CDR3 is 13 amino acids long. Germline CDR1 and CDR2: GTSNPN and SVGIG (reference sequence). This CDR3 reads CAWSVVPNEKLFF. CDR3 DNA: TGTGCCTGGAGTGTCGTCCCTAATGAAAAACTGTTTTTT.

This clone was seen more than once but under ten times. The chain joins TRBV9 to TRBJ1-6; 9 bases are a match to TRBD1. This CDR3 is 16 amino acids long. CDR1 is SGDLS, CDR2 YYNGEE, per germline. The J segment lost 7 bases and the V segment lost 0 bases, leaving 5 bases of the junction unmatched. The CDR3 sequence: CASSVGGQGDNSPLHF. CDR3 in DNA: TGTGCCAGCAGCGTAGGGGGACAGGGAGACAATTCACCCCTCCACTTT.